A single sample is the source of the 14 T cell receptor beta chains below, sequenced in a study of T cell changes during pregnancy in multiple sclerosis. Data came from immunoSEQ multiplex PCR; TCRdb stores just in-frame clones and leaves some out. The sample holds about 46,000 clones, over 90% seen once. Sample: peripheral blood, taken in the third trimester of pregnancy. The source of these receptors is a female donor with multiple sclerosis, enrolled in a pregnancy study.

This chain connects TRBV7-2 to TRBJ2-5; TRBD1 agrees at 9 bases. V lost 0 bases and J lost 5; bases outside the gene matches: 7. Germline CDR1 SGHTA, CDR2 FQGNSA. This CDR3 is 16 amino acids long. The CDR3 DNA reads TGTGCCAGCAGCTTAGCCATACAGGGGGCAGGGGAGACCCAGTACTTC. Protein: CASSLAIQGAGETQYF.

This chain connects TRBV28 to TRBJ2-1, with TRBD1 as a possible D gene (5 bases). This CDR3 region has 17 residues. Germline-derived CDR1 and CDR2 are MDHEN and SYDVKM. V was pared by 3 bases and J by 3 bases, with 18 bases between. The CDR3 region has the DNA TGTGCCAGCAGTTTTCAGGGTCTCAGTGCGGTCTACAATGAGCAGTTCTTC. Residues: CASSFQGLSAVYNEQFF.

The chain joins TRBV14 to TRBJ2-7; possibly TRBD1 for D (6 bases). This CDR3 spans 13 amino acids. CDR1 SGHDN and CDR2 FVKESK come from the germline V gene. V was shortened by 6 bases and J by 1 base, with 10 bases between the two germline ends. The CDR3 loop reads CASSHRESYEQYF. The CDR3 DNA reads as TGTGCCAGCAGTCACAGGGAGTCCTACGAGCAGTACTTC.

V and J are TRBV18 and TRBJ2-3; tentative D call: TRBD2 (6 bases). The CDR3 runs 13 residues. CDR1 is KGHSH and CDR2 is LQKENI in the germline V gene. Trimming left V 8 bases short and J 1 base short, with 10 bases between. CDR3 loop: CASAASGTDTQYF. The CDR3 region has the DNA TGTGCCAGCGCCGCTAGCGGCACAGATACGCAGTATTTT.

V gene TRBV7-9 combines with J gene TRBJ2-3, with 9 nucleotides matching TRBD2. J gave up 0 bases and V 4 bases, and 2 bases lay outside the gene matches. This CDR3 is 15 amino acids long. Germline CDR1 is SEHNR and CDR2 is FQNEAQ (reference sequence). In DNA, the CDR3 is TGTGCCAGCAGCTGGGCGGGGGGGAGCACAGATACGCAGTATTTT. Translation gives CASSWAGGSTDTQYF.

The genes are TRBV7-9 and TRBJ2-7, with no clear D. Deletions cut 1 base from V and 5 bases from J, with 18 bases between. The CDR3 has 16 residues. From germline, CDR1 is SEHNR and CDR2 FQNEAQ (reference sequence). CDR3 residues: CASSLVRGSRSNEQYF. The CDR3 DNA reads as TGTGCCAGCAGCTTAGTGCGAGGAAGCCGGTCCAACGAGCAGTACTTC.

The chain recombines TRBV7-9 with TRBJ2-1; D is uncertain. The CDR3 extends over 13 amino acids. V shed 3 bases and J shed 4 bases, with 7 bases lying between them. Germline V gene sequence: CDR1 SEHNR, CDR2 FQNEAQ (reference sequence). CDR3 sequence: CASSFEQYNEQFF. The CDR3 DNA sequence: TGTGCCAGCAGCTTTGAACAGTACAATGAGCAGTTCTTC.

The chain is built from TRBV4-2 and TRBJ2-7; TRBD2 agrees at 13 bases. CDR1 is LGHNA, CDR2 YNFKEQ, per germline. This CDR3 spans 15 amino acids. V gave up 5 bases and J gave up 5 bases; unmatched junction bases: 6. CDR3 region: CASSSGLAGADEQYF. The CDR3 bases are TGTGCCAGCAGCTCCGGACTAGCGGGAGCTGACGAGCAGTACTTC.

The chain joins TRBV15 to TRBJ2-7; 7 nucleotides line up with TRBD1. Looked up from germline, CDR1 is LNHNV and CDR2 is YYDKDF (reference sequence). There are 14 residues in the CDR3. V was pared by 1 base and J by 4 bases, with 4 bases of the junction left unmatched. The chain's CDR3 is CATSRVGQMYEQYF. The CDR3 DNA follows: TGTGCCACCAGCAGAGTGGGACAGATGTACGAGCAGTACTTC. The whole variable domain, filled in from reference TRBV15 and TRBJ2-7, reads DAMVIQNPRYQVTQFGKPVTLSCSQTLNHNVMYWYQQKSSQAPKLLFHYYDKDFNNEADTPDNFQSRRPNTSFCFLDIRSPGLGDTAMYLCATSRVGQMYEQYFGPGTRLTVT.

This clone has just a few counts. The chain has TRBV18 and TRBJ1-1; 7 nucleotides align to TRBD1. The CDR3 totals 14 residues. Germline V gene data show CDR1 as KGHSH and CDR2 as LQKENI. V trimming: 6 bases; J trimming: 4 bases; junction bases outside the gene matches: 8. The CDR3 is CASSWTGPGTEAFF. In nucleotides, the CDR3 is TGTGCCAGCTCCTGGACAGGCCCGGGCACTGAAGCTTTCTTT.

The chain combines TRBV11-2 with TRBJ2-7, with D possibly being TRBD2 (5 bases). The V and J ends lost 5 bases and 6 bases respectively, with 8 bases between them. Germline lookup yields CDR1 SGHAT and CDR2 FQNNGV. The length of the CDR3 is 11 residues. CDR3 in amino acids: CASSPGGEQYF. The DNA of the CDR3 is TGTGCCAGCAGCCCAGGAGGCGAGCAGTACTTC. Variable domain in full (rest from reference TRBV11-2 and TRBJ2-7): EAGVAQSPRYKIIEKRQSVAFWCNPISGHATLYWYQQILGQGPKLLIQFQNNGVVDDSQLPKDRFSAERLKGVDSTLKIQPAKLEDSAVYLCASSPGGEQYFGPGTRLTVT.

V gene TRBV7-2 combines with J gene TRBJ2-1; a possible D gene is TRBD2 (6 bases). The V and J ends lost 5 bases and 11 bases respectively, with 19 bases between them. The CDR3 contains 14 residues. From germline, CDR1 is SGHTA and CDR2 FQGNSA. CDR3 sequence reads: CASSPFTSRGKQFF. The DNA of the CDR3 is TGTGCCAGCAGCCCCTTTACTAGCCGGGGAAAGCAGTTCTTC.

The V gene is TRBV5-4, the J gene TRBJ1-1; D remains ambiguous. The CDR3 runs 14 residues. The V and J ends lost 4 bases and 1 base respectively, with 11 bases between them. The germline V gene encodes CDR1 SGHNT and CDR2 YYREEE (reference sequence). In DNA, the CDR3 is TGTGCCAGCAGCGGACTCGGTCCGAACACTGAAGCTTTCTTT. This sequence encodes CASSGLGPNTEAFF.

The gene calls are TRBV9 and TRBJ2-3; no firm D call. This CDR3 is built from 16 residues. Germline V gives CDR1 SGDLS, CDR2 YYNGEE. The V and J ends lost 1 base and 0 bases respectively, with 12 bases between them. CDR3 protein: CASSVLGGRSTDTQYF. The DNA for the CDR3 is TGTGCCAGCAGCGTACTGGGTGGGCGTAGCACAGATACGCAGTATTTT.